A selection of T cell receptor beta chains follows, all from one sample in a study of blood T cell repertoires in COVID-19. The method was immunoSEQ multiplex PCR; TCRdb's version includes in-frame clones alone and lacks a portion of them. The sample records about 42,000 clones, over 80% being singletons. Sequencing input: peripheral blood. These TCRs come from a middle-aged man with active COVID-19. Each CDR3 is given without its conserved first and last residue. D genes are given only for firm matches.

V gene,D gene,CDR3 protein
TRBV13,.,ASSVTGPSNIQY
TRBV4-1,.,ASSQDLGQGRETQY
TRBV10-3,TRBD2,ATFDGIAGDPYEQY
TRBV30,TRBD2,AWSSGTSGMTSSYNEQF
TRBV2,.,ATATRGAEAF
TRBV2,TRBD1,ANSRGNLLRNEQF
TRBV5-1,TRBD1,ASSRGQLSGNTIY
TRBV11-3,.,ASRGGPGDGYT
TRBV24-1,.,ATSEPTRAGWTQY
TRBV10-3,.,AISESPGANQPQH
TRBV5-1,TRBD2,ASSLTSGSYYEQY
TRBV4-2,TRBD2,ASSQGPSGGTYQETQY
TRBV28,.,ASSFAGTQGINQPQH
TRBV18,.,ASSPDRDTEAF